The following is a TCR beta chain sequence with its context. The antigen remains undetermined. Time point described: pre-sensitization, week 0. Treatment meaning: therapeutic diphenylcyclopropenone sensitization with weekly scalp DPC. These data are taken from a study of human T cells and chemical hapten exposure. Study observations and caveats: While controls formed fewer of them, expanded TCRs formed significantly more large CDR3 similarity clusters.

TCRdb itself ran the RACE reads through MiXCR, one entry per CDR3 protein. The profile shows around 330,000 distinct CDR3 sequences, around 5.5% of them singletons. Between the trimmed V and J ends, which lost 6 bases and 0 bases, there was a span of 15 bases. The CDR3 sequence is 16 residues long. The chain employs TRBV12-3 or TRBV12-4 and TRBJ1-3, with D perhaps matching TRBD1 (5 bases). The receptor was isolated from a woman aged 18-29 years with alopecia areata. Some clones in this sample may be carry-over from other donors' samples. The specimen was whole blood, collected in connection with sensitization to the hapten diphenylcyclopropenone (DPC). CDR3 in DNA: TGTGCCAGCAGAGGCGTAGACAGCTTCTCTGGAAACACCATATATTTT. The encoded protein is CASRGVDSFSGNTIYF.